One sample yielded the 7 T cell receptor beta chains listed below, sequenced in a study of T cells in Graves' hyperthyroidism and ophthalmopathy. Authors of the study amplified TCR beta CDR3 regions from RNA transcripts. An initial round of RT-PCR targeting the TCR CDR3 relied on the HTBI primer set. TCRdb re-derived calls from the multiplex PCR reads in MiXCR, one entry per CDR3 protein. In the table there are fewer than 400,000 distinct CDR3 sequences, about 25% of which are singletons. Input material: blood. These receptors all come from a man aged 50 to 59 with Graves' hyperthyroidism.

This clonotype was counted ten times or more. This chain uses TRBV28 with TRBJ2-3, with D hard to call. Germline V gives CDR1 MDHEN, CDR2 SYDVKM. V lost 7 bases and J 2 bases, leaving 16 bases between the germline ends. CDR3 size: 15 residues. The CDR3 nucleotides are TGTGCCAGCACCGTGACTCTCTCCACCACAGATACGCAGTATTTT. It translates to CASTVTLSTTDTQYF.

The chain has TRBV27 and TRBJ2-2, with 8 bases matching TRBD1. Germline V gene data show CDR1 as MNHEY and CDR2 as SMNVEV (reference sequence). V lost 5 bases and J lost 4; bases outside the gene matches: 6. This CDR3 has 15 residues. As DNA, the CDR3 is TGTGCCAGCAGTCCACGCGACAGGGGCACCGGGGAGCTGTTTTTT. As protein: CASSPRDRGTGELFF.

This clonotype was counted ten times or more. The chain combines TRBV27 with TRBJ2-1; 9 bases are shared with TRBD1. Germline CDR1 is MNHEY and CDR2 is SMNVEV (reference sequence). Losses at the gene ends were 3 bases for V and 6 bases for J; bases not matched to a gene: 3. This CDR3 is 14 amino acids long. CDR3 in DNA: TGTGCCAGCAGTTTCGGGACAGGGACCAATGAGCAGTTCTTC. Translated, it gives CASSFGTGTNEQFF.

This clonotype appeared a few times. The chain combines TRBV9 with TRBJ2-2; 7 bases are shared with TRBD2. Trimming removed 4 bases from V and 5 bases from J; junction bases left unmatched: 14. CDR1 is SGDLS, CDR2 YYNGEE, per germline. The CDR3 runs to 17 residues. The CDR3 nucleotides read TGTGCCAGCAGCACCTGGGAGGGCGGAGAGGGGACCGGGGAGCTGTTTTTT. Translating it yields CASSTWEGGEGTGELFF.

The rearrangement links TRBV4-2 to TRBJ2-5, with 8 bases that match TRBD1. Trimming took 0 bases from V and 4 from J; bases not matched to a gene: 13. Germline V gene sequence: CDR1 LGHNA, CDR2 YNFKEQ. This CDR3 spans 18 amino acids. DNA of the CDR3: TGTGCCAGCAGCCAAGATCAAGGACAGGGAGTGGGTCGAGAGACCCAGTACTTC. Amino acid sequence: CASSQDQGQGVGRETQYF.

This clonotype was counted between two and nine times. V usage is TRBV27 and J usage is TRBJ2-2, with D maybe TRBD1 (6 bases). The CDR3 is made up of 15 amino acids. Germline CDR1 is MNHEY and CDR2 is SMNVEV (reference sequence). The germline V and J ends were trimmed by 6 bases and 2 bases, with 13 bases remaining between them. This CDR3 reads CASSRTESNTGELFF. In DNA form, the CDR3 reads TGTGCCAGCAGCAGGACAGAAAGTAACACCGGGGAGCTGTTTTTT.

This clonotype was seen a handful of times. The chain uses TRBV6-1 and TRBJ1-1; 7 positions match TRBD1. The CDR3 totals 15 residues. Germline CDR1 and CDR2: MNHNS and SASEGT. V dropped 4 bases and J dropped 4; count of bases not matched to a gene: 9. This CDR3 is CASSGYRGRSTEAFF. CDR3 sequence (DNA): TGTGCCAGCAGTGGTTACAGGGGTAGGTCCACTGAAGCTTTCTTT.